A selection of T cell receptor beta chains follows, all from one sample in a study of CD8 T cells in Susac syndrome. TCRdb independently ran MiXCR on the immunoSEQ multiplex PCR reads; one entry per CDR3 protein. The sample has about 200,000 distinct CDR3 sequences, around 95% seen once; the top ten hold approximately 0.082%. Sequencing was carried out using CD4+ T cells from PBMCs. The receptors here all came from a human donor with multiple sclerosis. Each CDR3 is given with its conserved first and last residue. A D gene is named only where the DNA matches it firmly. Clone size is shown for a subset of rows, as once, few, many or a class of expanded clone.

clone_size: .; v_call: TRBV9; j_call: TRBJ2-7; d_call: TRBD1; cdr3_aa: CASSGRQGRYEQYF; cdr3_nt: TGTGCCAGCAGCGGCCGACAGGGCCGCTACGAGCAGTACTTC
clone_size: .; v_call: TRBV29-1; j_call: TRBJ2-1; d_call: .; cdr3_aa: CSAQSQGSYNEQFF; cdr3_nt: TGCAGCGCCCAGTCTCAAGGCTCCTACAATGAGCAGTTCTTC
clone_size: .; v_call: TRBV29-1; j_call: TRBJ2-5; d_call: TRBD1; cdr3_aa: CTIQGAGETQYF; cdr3_nt: TGCACTATACAGGGGGCGGGAGAGACCCAGTACTTC
clone_size: .; v_call: TRBV29-1; j_call: TRBJ1-5; d_call: .; cdr3_aa: CSVETGKGPQHF; cdr3_nt: TGCAGCGTTGAAACTGGGAAGGGGCCCCAGCATTTT
clone_size: .; v_call: TRBV5-1; j_call: TRBJ1-4; d_call: .; cdr3_aa: CASSLNDGGFGDEKLFF; cdr3_nt: TGCGCCAGCAGCTTGAACGACGGCGGGTTCGGGGATGAAAAACTGTTTTTT
clone_size: .; v_call: TRBV5-1; j_call: TRBJ2-2; d_call: .; cdr3_aa: CASAVERELFF; cdr3_nt: TGCGCCAGCGCCGTCGAGCGGGAGCTGTTTTTT
clone_size: .; v_call: TRBV9; j_call: TRBJ2-1; d_call: .; cdr3_aa: CASSTRGDRSINEQFF; cdr3_nt: TGTGCCAGCAGCACTCGGGGGGACAGGTCAATCAATGAGCAGTTCTTC
clone_size: once; v_call: TRBV29-1; j_call: TRBJ2-3; d_call: TRBD2; cdr3_aa: CSGRGGRSGTDTQYF; cdr3_nt: TGCAGCGGGCGGGGGGGCCGGTCTGGCACAGATACGCAGTATTTT
clone_size: .; v_call: TRBV27; j_call: TRBJ2-3; d_call: .; cdr3_aa: CASSYSRFVEGTDTQYF; cdr3_nt: TGTGCCAGCAGTTACTCCCGTTTCGTGGAGGGCACAGATACGCAGTATTTT
clone_size: .; v_call: TRBV20-1; j_call: TRBJ1-5; d_call: .; cdr3_aa: CSARSRTQNQPQHF; cdr3_nt: TGCAGTGCTAGATCTCGGACACAGAATCAGCCCCAGCATTTT
clone_size: .; v_call: TRBV29-1; j_call: TRBJ2-5; d_call: TRBD1; cdr3_aa: CSVAMRTGAETQYF; cdr3_nt: TGCAGCGTCGCAATGAGGACAGGAGCAGAGACCCAGTACTTC
clone_size: .; v_call: TRBV5-4; j_call: TRBJ2-7; d_call: .; cdr3_aa: CASSLASGQIRIYEQYF; cdr3_nt: TGTGCCAGCAGCTTGGCCAGCGGGCAGATTCGGATCTACGAGCAGTACTTC
clone_size: .; v_call: TRBV20-1; j_call: TRBJ1-5; d_call: .; cdr3_aa: CSVAGQPSNQPQHF; cdr3_nt: TGCAGTGTTGCCGGACAGCCTAGCAATCAGCCCCAGCATTTT
clone_size: .; v_call: TRBV29-1; j_call: TRBJ1-2; d_call: TRBD1; cdr3_aa: CSVEGQGAFGYTF; cdr3_nt: TGCAGCGTTGAAGGACAGGGGGCCTTTGGCTACACCTTC
clone_size: .; v_call: TRBV30; j_call: TRBJ1-2; d_call: TRBD1; cdr3_aa: CAWGRTGGASRGYTF; cdr3_nt: TGTGCCTGGGGCCGAACAGGGGGCGCGTCGCGCGGCTACACCTTC
clone_size: .; v_call: TRBV20-1; j_call: TRBJ2-1; d_call: TRBD2; cdr3_aa: CSASRLAGDNEQFF; cdr3_nt: TGCAGTGCAAGTAGGCTAGCGGGGGACAATGAGCAGTTCTTC
clone_size: .; v_call: TRBV19; j_call: TRBJ1-6; d_call: TRBD1; cdr3_aa: CASKPRGQGNSPLHF; cdr3_nt: TGTGCCAGTAAACCTAGGGGACAGGGGAATTCACCCCTCCACTTT
clone_size: .; v_call: TRBV20-1; j_call: TRBJ2-6; d_call: .; cdr3_aa: CSARAASGANVLTF; cdr3_nt: TGCAGTGCTAGAGCCGCATCTGGGGCCAACGTCCTGACTTTC
clone_size: .; v_call: TRBV30; j_call: TRBJ1-1; d_call: .; cdr3_aa: CAWSREGPEAFF; cdr3_nt: TGTGCCTGGAGTCGCGAGGGCCCTGAAGCTTTCTTT
clone_size: once; v_call: TRBV7-3; j_call: TRBJ1-2; d_call: .; cdr3_aa: CASSLTGTPSPYGYTF; cdr3_nt: TGTGCCAGCAGCTTGACCGGGACACCCTCCCCCTATGGCTACACCTTC
clone_size: .; v_call: TRBV2; j_call: TRBJ1-1; d_call: .; cdr3_aa: CASRSGVWGNTEAFF; cdr3_nt: TGTGCCAGCAGAAGTGGCGTATGGGGAAACACTGAAGCTTTCTTT
clone_size: few; v_call: TRBV14; j_call: TRBJ1-1; d_call: .; cdr3_aa: CASSQERGMNTEAFF; cdr3_nt: TGTGCCAGCAGCCAAGAACGGGGGATGAACACTGAAGCTTTCTTT
clone_size: .; v_call: TRBV2; j_call: TRBJ2-5; d_call: .; cdr3_aa: CASSPESGDQYF; cdr3_nt: TGTGCCAGCAGCCCGGAGAGTGGAGACCAGTACTTC
clone_size: .; v_call: TRBV2; j_call: TRBJ2-5; d_call: .; cdr3_aa: CASRLSQETQYF; cdr3_nt: TGTGCCAGCAGGCTCTCCCAAGAGACCCAGTACTTC
clone_size: .; v_call: TRBV20-1; j_call: TRBJ1-1; d_call: .; cdr3_aa: CSSLRGGGTEAFF; cdr3_nt: TGCAGTTCACTTAGGGGGGGTGGTACTGAAGCTTTCTTT
clone_size: .; v_call: TRBV24-1; j_call: TRBJ2-2; d_call: TRBD2; cdr3_aa: CATSARGDGELFF; cdr3_nt: TGTGCCACCAGTGCCCGGGGGGACGGGGAGCTGTTTTTT
clone_size: .; v_call: TRBV29-1; j_call: TRBJ1-4; d_call: .; cdr3_aa: CSINLGEKLFF; cdr3_nt: TGCAGCATAAACTTGGGAGAAAAACTGTTTTTT